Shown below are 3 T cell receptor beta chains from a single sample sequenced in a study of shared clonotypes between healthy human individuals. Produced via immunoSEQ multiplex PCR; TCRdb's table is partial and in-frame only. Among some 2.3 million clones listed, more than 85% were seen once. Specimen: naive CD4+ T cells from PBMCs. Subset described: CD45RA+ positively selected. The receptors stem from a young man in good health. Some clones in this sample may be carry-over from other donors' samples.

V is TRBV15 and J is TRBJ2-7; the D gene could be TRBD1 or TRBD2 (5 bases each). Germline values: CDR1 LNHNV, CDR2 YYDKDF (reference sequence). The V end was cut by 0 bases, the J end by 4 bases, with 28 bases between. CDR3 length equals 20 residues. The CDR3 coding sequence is TGTGCCACCAGCAGAGATCCGGGCCAGGGTCGGGGAAGATACTGGTACGAGCAGTACTTC. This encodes CATSRDPGQGRGRYWYEQYF. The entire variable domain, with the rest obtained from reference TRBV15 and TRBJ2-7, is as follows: DAMVIQNPRYQVTQFGKPVTLSCSQTLNHNVMYWYQQKSSQAPKLLFHYYDKDFNNEADTPDNFQSRRPNTSFCFLDIRSPGLGDTAMYLCATSRDPGQGRGRYWYEQYFGPGTRLTVT.

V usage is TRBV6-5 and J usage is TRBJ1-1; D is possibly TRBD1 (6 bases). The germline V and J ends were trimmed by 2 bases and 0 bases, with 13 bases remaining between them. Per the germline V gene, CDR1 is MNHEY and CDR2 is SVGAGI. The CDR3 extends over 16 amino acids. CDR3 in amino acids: CASSYRGGQLNTEAFF. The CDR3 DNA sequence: TGTGCCAGCAGTTACAGGGGCGGACAGTTGAACACTGAAGCTTTCTTT.

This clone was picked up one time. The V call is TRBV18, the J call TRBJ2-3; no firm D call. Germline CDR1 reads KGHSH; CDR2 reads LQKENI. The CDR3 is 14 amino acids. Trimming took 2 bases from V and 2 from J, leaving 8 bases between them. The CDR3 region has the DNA TGTGCCAGCTCACCAAGCGTAAACACAGATACGCAGTATTTT. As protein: CASSPSVNTDTQYF.